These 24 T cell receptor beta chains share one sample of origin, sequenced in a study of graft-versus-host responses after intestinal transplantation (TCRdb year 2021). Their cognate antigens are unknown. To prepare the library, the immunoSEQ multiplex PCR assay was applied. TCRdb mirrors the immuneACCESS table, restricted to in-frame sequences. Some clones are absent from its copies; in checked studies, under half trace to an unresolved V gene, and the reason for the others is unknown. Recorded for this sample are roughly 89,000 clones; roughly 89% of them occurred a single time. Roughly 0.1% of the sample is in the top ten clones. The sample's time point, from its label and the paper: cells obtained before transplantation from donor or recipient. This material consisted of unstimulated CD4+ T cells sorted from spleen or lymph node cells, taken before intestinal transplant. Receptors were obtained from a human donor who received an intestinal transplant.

CDR3 sequence (DNA): TGCAGTGCTAGCGTCCAAGAGACCCAGTACTTC. Translating gives CSASVQETQYF. The V and J genes are TRBV20-1 and TRBJ2-5, with D unresolved. Trimming cost V 3 bases and J 1 base, with 3 bases left between them. The germline CDR1 and CDR2 sequences are DFQATT and SNEGSKA (reference sequence). CDR3 size: 11 residues.

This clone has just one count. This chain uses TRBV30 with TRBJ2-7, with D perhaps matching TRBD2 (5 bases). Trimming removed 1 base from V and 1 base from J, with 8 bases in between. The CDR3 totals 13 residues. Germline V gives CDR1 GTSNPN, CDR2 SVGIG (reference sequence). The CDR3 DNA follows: TGTGCCTGGAGTGGGGCGGGTTCCTACGAGCAGTACTTC. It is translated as CAWSGAGSYEQYF.

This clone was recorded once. CDR3 region: CASSDGGPDTQYF. The DNA for the CDR3 is TGTGCCAGCTCTGACGGGGGGCCAGATACGCAGTATTTT. V and J are TRBV28 and TRBJ2-3; D may be TRBD2 (7 bases). V was clipped by 8 bases and J by 4 bases, with 13 bases between them. This CDR3 comprises 13 residues. Germline CDR1 and CDR2: MDHEN and SYDVKM. Full variable domain (missing parts from reference TRBV28 and TRBJ2-3): DVKVTQSSRYLVKRTGEKVFLECVQDMDHENMFWYRQDPGLGLRLIYFSYDVKMKEKGDIPEGYSVSREKKERFSLILESASTNQTSMYLCASSDGGPDTQYFGPGTRLTVL.

The CDR3 protein is CAWRAGGFSPLHF. In DNA, the CDR3 is TGTGCCTGGAGGGCAGGGGGCTTTTCACCCCTCCACTTT. The V and J genes are TRBV30 and TRBJ1-6; 8 bases map to TRBD1. CDR1 and CDR2 (germline): GTSNPN, SVGIG (reference sequence). Unmatched junction bases numbered 4, after V lost 3 bases and J lost 9 bases. This CDR3 is built from 13 residues.

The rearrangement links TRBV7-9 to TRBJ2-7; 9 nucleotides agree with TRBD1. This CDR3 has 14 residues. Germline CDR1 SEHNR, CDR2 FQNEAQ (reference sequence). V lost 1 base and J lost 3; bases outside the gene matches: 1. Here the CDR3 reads CASSLGQGGYEQYF. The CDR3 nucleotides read TGTGCCAGCAGCTTAGGACAGGGGGGCTACGAGCAGTACTTC. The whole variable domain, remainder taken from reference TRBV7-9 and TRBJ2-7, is DTGVSQNPRHKITKRGQNVTFRCDPISEHNRLYWYRQTLGQGPEFLTYFQNEAQLEKSRLLSDRFSAERPKGSFSTLEIQRTEQGDSAMYLCASSLGQGGYEQYFGPGTRLTVT.

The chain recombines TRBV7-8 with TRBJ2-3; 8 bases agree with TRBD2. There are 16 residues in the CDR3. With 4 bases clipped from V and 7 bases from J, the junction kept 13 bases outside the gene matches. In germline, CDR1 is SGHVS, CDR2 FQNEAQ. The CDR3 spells CASSSSFGGAEYTQYF. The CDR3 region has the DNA TGTGCCAGCAGCTCCTCCTTCGGGGGGGCGGAATATACGCAGTATTTT. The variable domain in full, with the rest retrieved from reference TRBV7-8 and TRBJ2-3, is GAGVSQSPRYKVAKRGQDVALRCDPISGHVSLFWYQQALGQGPEFLTYFQNEAQLDKSGLPSDRFFAERPEGSVSTLKIQRTQQEDSAVYLCASSSSFGGAEYTQYFGPGTRLTVL.

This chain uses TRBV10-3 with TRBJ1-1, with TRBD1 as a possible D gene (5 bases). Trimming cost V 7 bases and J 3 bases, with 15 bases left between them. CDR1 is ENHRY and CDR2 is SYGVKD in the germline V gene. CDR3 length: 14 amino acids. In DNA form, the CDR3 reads TGTGCCATCACCCCGGGACCGGGGGACACTGAAGCTTTCTTT. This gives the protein CAITPGPGDTEAFF.

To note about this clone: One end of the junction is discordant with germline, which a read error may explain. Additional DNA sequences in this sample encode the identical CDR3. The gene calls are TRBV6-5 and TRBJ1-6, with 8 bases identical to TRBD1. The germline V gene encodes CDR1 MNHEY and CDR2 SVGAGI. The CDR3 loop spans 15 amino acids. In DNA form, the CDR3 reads TGTGCCAGCAGCCCGGACAGGGCCTATAATTCCCCCCTCCACTTT. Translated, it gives CASSPDRAYNSPLHF.

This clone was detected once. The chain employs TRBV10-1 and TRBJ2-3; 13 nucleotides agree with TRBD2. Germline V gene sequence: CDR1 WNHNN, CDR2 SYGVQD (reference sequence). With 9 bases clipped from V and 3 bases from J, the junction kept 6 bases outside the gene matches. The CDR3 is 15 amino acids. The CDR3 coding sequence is TGCGCCAGAGGCGGGACTAGCGGGGATACAGATACGCAGTATTTT. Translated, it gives CARGGTSGDTDTQYF.

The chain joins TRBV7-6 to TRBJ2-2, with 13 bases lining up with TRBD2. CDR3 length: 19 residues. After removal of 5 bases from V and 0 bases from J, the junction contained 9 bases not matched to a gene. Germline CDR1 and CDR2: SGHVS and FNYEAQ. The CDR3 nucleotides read TGTGCCAGCAGCGCGACTAGCGGGGGGCCGGTCGCGAACACCGGGGAGCTGTTTTTT. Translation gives CASSATSGGPVANTGELFF.

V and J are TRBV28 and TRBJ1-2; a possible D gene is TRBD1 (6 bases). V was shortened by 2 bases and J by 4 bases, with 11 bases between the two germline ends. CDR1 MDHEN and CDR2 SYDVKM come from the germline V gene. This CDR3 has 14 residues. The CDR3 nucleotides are TGTGCCAGCAGTTTAAGACAGGCCCTCTATGGCTACACCTTC. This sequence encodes CASSLRQALYGYTF.

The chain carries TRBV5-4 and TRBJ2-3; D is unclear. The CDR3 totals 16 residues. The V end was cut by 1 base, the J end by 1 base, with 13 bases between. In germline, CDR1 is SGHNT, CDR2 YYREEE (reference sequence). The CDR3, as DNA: TGTGCCAGCAGCTTGAGCAGGCAGGCCCGCACAGATACGCAGTATTTT. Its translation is CASSLSRQARTDTQYF.

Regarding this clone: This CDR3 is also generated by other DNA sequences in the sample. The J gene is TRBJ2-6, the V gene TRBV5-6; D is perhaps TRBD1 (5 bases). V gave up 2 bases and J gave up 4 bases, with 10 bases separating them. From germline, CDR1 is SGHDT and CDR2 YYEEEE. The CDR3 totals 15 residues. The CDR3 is CASSFRVTGANVLTF. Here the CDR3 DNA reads TGTGCCAGCAGCTTCAGGGTTACCGGGGCCAACGTCCTGACTTTC.

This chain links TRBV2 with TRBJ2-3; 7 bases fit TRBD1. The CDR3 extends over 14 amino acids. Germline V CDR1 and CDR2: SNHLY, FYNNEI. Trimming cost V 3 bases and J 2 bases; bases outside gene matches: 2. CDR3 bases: TGTGCCAGCAGTGAGGGGACAGCCACAGATACGCAGTATTTT. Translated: CASSEGTATDTQYF. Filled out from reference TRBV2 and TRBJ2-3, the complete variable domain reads EPEVTQTPSHQVTQMGQEVILRCVPISNHLYFYWYRQILGQKVEFLVSFYNNEISEKSEIFDDQFSVERPDGSNFTLKIRSTKLEDSAMYFCASSEGTATDTQYFGPGTRLTVL.

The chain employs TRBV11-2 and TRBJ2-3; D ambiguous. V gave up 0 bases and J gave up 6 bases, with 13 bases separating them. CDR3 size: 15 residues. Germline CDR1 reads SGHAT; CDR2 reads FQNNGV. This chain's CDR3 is CASSLDGLVTDTQYF. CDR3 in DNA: TGTGCCAGCAGCTTAGATGGCCTAGTGACGGATACGCAGTATTTT.

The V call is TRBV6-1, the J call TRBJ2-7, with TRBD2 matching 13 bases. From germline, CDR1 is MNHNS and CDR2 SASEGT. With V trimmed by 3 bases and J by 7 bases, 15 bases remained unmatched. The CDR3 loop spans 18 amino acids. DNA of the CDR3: TGTGCCAGCAGTGAGCAAATAATACTAGCGGGGGGGAATTGGGAGCAGTACTTC. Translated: CASSEQIILAGGNWEQYF.

The CDR3 nucleotides are TGCAGCGTTGATCCGGGGGAAGCGGATGGCTACACCTTC. Translation: CSVDPGEADGYTF. The chain links TRBV29-1 to TRBJ1-2; D possibly corresponds to TRBD1 (5 bases). Germline V gene sequence: CDR1 SQVTM, CDR2 ANQGSEA. CDR3 length: 13 amino acids. The V end was cut by 3 bases, the J end by 6 bases, with 14 bases between.

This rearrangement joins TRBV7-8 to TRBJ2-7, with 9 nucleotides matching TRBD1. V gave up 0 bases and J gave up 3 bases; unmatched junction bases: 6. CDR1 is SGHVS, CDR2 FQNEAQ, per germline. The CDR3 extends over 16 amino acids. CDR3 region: CASSLALGQGLYEQYF. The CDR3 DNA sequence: TGTGCCAGCAGCTTAGCTCTCGGACAGGGGCTCTACGAGCAGTACTTC.

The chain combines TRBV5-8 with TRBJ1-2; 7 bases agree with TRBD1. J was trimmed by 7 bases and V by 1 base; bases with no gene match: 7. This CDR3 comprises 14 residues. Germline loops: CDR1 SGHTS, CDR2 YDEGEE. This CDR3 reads CASSLLGTEVGYTF. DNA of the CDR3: TGTGCCAGCAGCTTGCTAGGGACAGAGGTTGGCTACACCTTC.

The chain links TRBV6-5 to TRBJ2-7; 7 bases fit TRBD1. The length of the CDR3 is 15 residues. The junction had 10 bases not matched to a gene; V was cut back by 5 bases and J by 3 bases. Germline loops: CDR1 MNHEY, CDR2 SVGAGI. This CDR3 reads CASSRMTGTGYEQYF. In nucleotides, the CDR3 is TGTGCCAGCAGTAGAATGACAGGGACCGGCTACGAGCAGTACTTC.

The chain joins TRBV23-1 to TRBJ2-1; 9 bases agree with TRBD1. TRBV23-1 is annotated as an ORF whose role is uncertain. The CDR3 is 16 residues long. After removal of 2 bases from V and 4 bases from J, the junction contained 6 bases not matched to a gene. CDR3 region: CASSQPQGAIYNEQFF. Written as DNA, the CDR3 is TGCGCCAGCAGTCAACCACAGGGGGCAATATACAATGAGCAGTTCTTC.

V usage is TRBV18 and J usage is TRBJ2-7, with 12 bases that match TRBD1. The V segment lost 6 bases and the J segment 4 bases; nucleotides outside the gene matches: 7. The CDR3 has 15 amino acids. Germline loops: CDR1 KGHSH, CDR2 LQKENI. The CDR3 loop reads CASSPGTGGVYEQYF. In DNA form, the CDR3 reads TGTGCCAGCTCCCCCGGGACAGGGGGCGTTTACGAGCAGTACTTC.

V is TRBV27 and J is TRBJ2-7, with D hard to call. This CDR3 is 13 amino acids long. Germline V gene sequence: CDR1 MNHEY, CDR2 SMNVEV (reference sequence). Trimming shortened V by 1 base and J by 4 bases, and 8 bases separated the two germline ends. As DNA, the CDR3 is TGTGCCAGCAGTTTATTTCCCCCATACGAGCAGTACTTC. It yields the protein CASSLFPPYEQYF.

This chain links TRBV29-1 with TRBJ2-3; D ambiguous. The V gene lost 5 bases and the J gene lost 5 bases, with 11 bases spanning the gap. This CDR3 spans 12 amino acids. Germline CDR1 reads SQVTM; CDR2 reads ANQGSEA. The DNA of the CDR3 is TGCAGCGTTCGAAGCCCAGGAGATACGCAGTATTTT. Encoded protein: CSVRSPGDTQYF.